Listed below are T cell receptor beta chains from one sample, sequenced in a study of blood T cells in healthy people across ages. MiXCR, run by TCRdb on the 5' RACE reads, gives a single entry per CDR3 protein. Of about 1.7 million distinct CDR3 sequences listed, over 25% were seen once; the top ten hold approximately 7.7%. The material sequenced was blood. The receptors here all came from a young woman in good health. Each CDR3 is given with its conserved first and last residue. Fields, in order: CDR3 DNA, CDR3 protein, J gene, D gene, V gene, clone size. D genes are given only for firm matches. The size field is filled for only some rows; it gives once, few, many or a size class.

CDR3nt: TGCAGTGCCTCCTTTGGATCGGGGGGCAATGAGCAGTTCTTC
CDR3aa: CSASFGSGGNEQFF
j_gene: TRBJ2-1
d_gene: TRBD2
v_gene: TRBV20-1
abundance: many

CDR3nt: TGCAGTGCGACCCCGGCGGGCAGGGAGACCCAGTACTTC
CDR3aa: CSATPAGRETQYF
j_gene: TRBJ2-5
d_gene: .
v_gene: TRBV20-1
abundance: .

CDR3nt: TGCGCCAGCAGCTTCCAGCGGGAGGGCGGAAGGCAAAAACTGTTTTTT
CDR3aa: CASSFQREGGRQKLFF
j_gene: TRBJ1-4
d_gene: .
v_gene: TRBV5-1
abundance: .

CDR3nt: TGCAGTGCTAGAGATCCGTCCCGAACAGGGGTAAACAATGAGCAGTTCTTC
CDR3aa: CSARDPSRTGVNNEQFF
j_gene: TRBJ2-1
d_gene: TRBD1
v_gene: TRBV20-1
abundance: few

CDR3nt: TGTGCCAGCGCCAGTTCGCGGGGGGCCAACGTCCTGACTTTC
CDR3aa: CASASSRGANVLTF
j_gene: TRBJ2-6
d_gene: .
v_gene: TRBV2
abundance: .

CDR3nt: TGTGCCAGCCGGAAACTAGCCGCCCAAAGGGACATTCAGTACTTC
CDR3aa: CASRKLAAQRDIQYF
j_gene: TRBJ2-4
d_gene: .
v_gene: TRBV27
abundance: few

CDR3nt: TGTGCCAGCAGTTTTCAGGTGAATTCACCCCTCCACTTT
CDR3aa: CASSFQVNSPLHF
j_gene: TRBJ1-6
d_gene: .
v_gene: TRBV12-3/TRBV12-4
abundance: .

CDR3nt: TGTGCCAGCAGTACGGCCCGCGGGACAGCCGACTACGAGCAGTACTTC
CDR3aa: CASSTARGTADYEQYF
j_gene: TRBJ2-7
d_gene: .
v_gene: TRBV6-5
abundance: few

CDR3nt: TGCGCCAGCAGCCAGTATGCCAGGGGGGCAGGGAACATTCAGTACTTC
CDR3aa: CASSQYARGAGNIQYF
j_gene: TRBJ2-4
d_gene: .
v_gene: TRBV4-3
abundance: .

CDR3nt: TGCAGCGTTGAGACGTCGGGGTTAGATCAGCCCCAGCATTTT
CDR3aa: CSVETSGLDQPQHF
j_gene: TRBJ1-5
d_gene: .
v_gene: TRBV29-1
abundance: few

CDR3nt: TGTGCTAGTGGTCCGGGACTTCCCACAGATACGCAGTATTTT
CDR3aa: CASGPGLPTDTQYF
j_gene: TRBJ2-3
d_gene: .
v_gene: TRBV12-5
abundance: few

CDR3nt: TGTGCCAGCAGCCAAAGCGGGTCTCTCGCCTCCAATGAGCAGTTCTTC
CDR3aa: CASSQSGSLASNEQFF
j_gene: TRBJ2-1
d_gene: .
v_gene: TRBV7-9
abundance: few

CDR3nt: TGTGCCAGCAGTTTGCGGGAAGCATCCGATACGCAGTATTTT
CDR3aa: CASSLREASDTQYF
j_gene: TRBJ2-3
d_gene: .
v_gene: TRBV12-3/TRBV12-4
abundance: many

CDR3nt: TGCAGTGCTAGTAGCGCAGGTATTATGGAGCAGTACTTC
CDR3aa: CSASSAGIMEQYF
j_gene: TRBJ2-7
d_gene: .
v_gene: TRBV20-1
abundance: .

CDR3nt: TGTGCCACCAGCAGCCCCCGACGGGACAAAGAGACCCAGTACTTC
CDR3aa: CATSSPRRDKETQYF
j_gene: TRBJ2-5
d_gene: .
v_gene: TRBV15
abundance: few

CDR3nt: TGCAGTGCTAAGAGGGGGCAAAAAGAAGCTTTCTTT
CDR3aa: CSAKRGQKEAFF
j_gene: TRBJ1-1
d_gene: TRBD1
v_gene: TRBV20-1
abundance: once

CDR3nt: TGTGCCAGCAGTTTAGAAACAACTAATGAAAAACTGTTTTTT
CDR3aa: CASSLETTNEKLFF
j_gene: TRBJ1-4
d_gene: .
v_gene: TRBV12-3/TRBV12-4
abundance: many

CDR3nt: TGTGCCAGCAGCACTGGCCCCACCTTC
CDR3aa: CASSTGPTF
j_gene: TRBJ1-2
d_gene: .
v_gene: TRBV9
abundance: .

CDR3nt: TGTGCCAGCAGCGACGACCCGAGTCAGCCCCAGCATTTT
CDR3aa: CASSDDPSQPQHF
j_gene: TRBJ1-5
d_gene: .
v_gene: TRBV7-2
abundance: many

CDR3nt: TGTGCCATCCAGGGGGAGACAGATACGCAGTATTTT
CDR3aa: CAIQGETDTQYF
j_gene: TRBJ2-3
d_gene: TRBD1
v_gene: TRBV10-3
abundance: .